Here is one TCR beta chain with its context. The CDR3 covers 17 residues. From germline, CDR1 is MNHEY and CDR2 SMNVEV (reference sequence). After removal of 0 bases from V and 7 bases from J, the junction contained 10 bases not matched to a gene. Sequenced by immunoSEQ multiplex PCR; TCRdb stores in-frame clones only, minus some. The sample includes 350,000 to 400,000 clones, less than 90% of them seen just once. Which cohort a participant joined came from the clinical history participants gave. This specimen belongs to a study of blood T cell repertoires in COVID-19. The rearrangement uses TRBV27 and TRBJ1-5; TRBD1 matches 9 bases. Sequencing was performed on PBMCs or T cells enriched from blood (not recorded which). The receptor's source is a woman aged 25 to 45 who had recovered from COVID-19. The CDR3 region has the DNA TGTGCCAGCAGTTTATCGGGGGGACAGGGTGTAGGCCAGCCCCAGCATTTT. Translation gives CASSLSGGQGVGQPQHF.